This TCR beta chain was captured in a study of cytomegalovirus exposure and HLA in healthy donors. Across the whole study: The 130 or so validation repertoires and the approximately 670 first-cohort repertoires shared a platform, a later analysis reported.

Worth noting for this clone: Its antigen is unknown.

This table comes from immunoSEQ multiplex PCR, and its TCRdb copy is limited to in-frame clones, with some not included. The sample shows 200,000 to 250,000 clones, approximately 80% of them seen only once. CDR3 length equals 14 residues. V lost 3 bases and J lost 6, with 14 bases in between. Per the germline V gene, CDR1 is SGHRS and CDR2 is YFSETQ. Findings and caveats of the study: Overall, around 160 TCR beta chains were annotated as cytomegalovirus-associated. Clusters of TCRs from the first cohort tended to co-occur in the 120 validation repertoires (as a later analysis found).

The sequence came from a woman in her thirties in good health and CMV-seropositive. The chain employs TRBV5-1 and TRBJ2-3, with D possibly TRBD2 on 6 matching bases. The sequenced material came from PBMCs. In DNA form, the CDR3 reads TGCGCCAGCAGCTCTACCGGGAGCCCGGATACGCAGTATTTT. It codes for CASSSTGSPDTQYF.